This entry describes one TCR beta chain. The germline V gene has CDR1 SEHNR and CDR2 FQNEAQ (reference sequence). This CDR3 has 17 residues. V lost 1 base and J lost 3; bases outside the gene matches: 10. The data originate from a study of shared clonotypes between healthy human individuals. This table comes from immunoSEQ multiplex PCR, and its TCRdb copy is limited to in-frame clones, with some not included. The sample records approximately 2,300,000 clones, 85% to 95% being singletons. Sample: naive CD4+ T cells from PBMCs. Documented subset: CD45RA+ positively selected. The receptor's source is a man younger than 35 in good health. Some clones in this sample may be carry-over from other donors' samples. V and J are TRBV7-9 and TRBJ1-2, with TRBD1 identical over 8 bases. The chain's CDR3 is CASSLEAGGIWDYGYTF. The CDR3, as DNA: TGTGCCAGCAGCTTAGAAGCAGGGGGCATTTGGGACTATGGCTACACCTTC.